This entry lists 20 T cell receptor beta chains sequenced from one sample in a study of cytomegalovirus exposure and HLA in healthy donors. A multiplex PCR was run with 60 Vbeta primers and 13 Jbeta primers. Assay used: immunoSEQ multiplex PCR; TCRdb lists only in-frame clones, some missing. The record lists over 70,000 clones, of which the ten most abundant hold about 4.5%. The sequenced sample was PBMCs. The receptors come from a woman aged 40-49 years in good health and CMV-seropositive.

This chain links TRBV5-6 with TRBJ2-7, with D possibly TRBD1 on 6 matching bases. The CDR3 is 14 residues long. Trimming removed 3 bases from V and 7 bases from J, with 17 bases in between. The V gene's germline CDR1 is SGHDT and CDR2 YYEEEE. The CDR3: CASSSDMGAREQYF. In DNA form, the CDR3 reads TGTGCCAGCAGCTCGGACATGGGGGCGAGGGAGCAGTACTTC.

The V call is TRBV2, the J call TRBJ1-2; the D is unclear. The CDR3 runs 13 residues. V was cut by 1 base and J by 8 bases, with 11 bases left in between. Germline V CDR1 and CDR2: SNHLY, FYNNEI. CDR3 loop: CASSEEAVSGYTF. The CDR3 coding sequence is TGTGCCAGCAGTGAAGAAGCGGTCTCGGGCTACACCTTC.

The V gene is TRBV2, the J gene TRBJ2-2; TRBD2 agrees at 10 bases. The length of the CDR3 is 15 residues. After removal of 4 bases from V and 4 bases from J, the junction contained 3 bases not matched to a gene. Germline values: CDR1 SNHLY, CDR2 FYNNEI. CDR3 sequence: CASSVSSGSTGELFF. The CDR3, as DNA: TGTGCCAGCAGTGTGTCTAGCGGGAGCACCGGGGAGCTGTTTTTT.

This chain connects TRBV4-3 to TRBJ2-1, with 8 bases matching TRBD2. V was clipped by 6 bases and J by 2 bases; unmatched bases: 6. This CDR3 region has 15 residues. CDR1 is LGHNA and CDR2 is YSLEER in the germline V gene. The DNA of the CDR3 is TGCGCCAGCAGAAACGGGCGGGGGGCCTACAATGAGCAGTTCTTC. This codes for CASRNGRGAYNEQFF.

A remark on this clone: Germline is not matched at one junction end, which may reflect a read error. This chain connects TRBV11-3 to TRBJ2-7, with D possibly TRBD1 on 6 matching bases. CDR1 is SGHNT, CDR2 YENEEA, per germline. The CDR3 contains 14 residues. This CDR3 reads CASSIEGQTYEQYF. The CDR3 region has the DNA TGTGCCAGCAGCATAGAGGGACAAACATACGAGCAGTACTTC.

This chain joins TRBV10-3 and TRBJ2-7; TRBD1 matches at 11 bases. The CDR3 sequence is 15 residues long. V trimming: 5 bases; J trimming: 6 bases; junction bases outside the gene matches: 9. CDR1 is ENHRY, CDR2 SYGVKD, per germline. The CDR3 region is CAISRDRGFLGEQYF. CDR3 DNA: TGTGCCATCAGTCGGGACAGGGGGTTCCTTGGCGAGCAGTACTTC.

The chain couples TRBV18 to TRBJ2-1, with 8 bases aligning to TRBD1. The V gene's germline CDR1 is KGHSH and CDR2 LQKENI. Germline trimming cut 4 bases from V and 1 base from J; bases unmatched to any gene: 9. The CDR3 length is 17 residues. The CDR3 reads CASSRAMTGASYNEQFF. For the CDR3, the DNA is TGTGCCAGCTCACGAGCGATGACAGGGGCGTCCTACAATGAGCAGTTCTTC.

For the CDR3, the DNA is TGTGCCAGCAGTGAGGCCCGGTGGGAGACAGATACGCAGTATTTT. Translation: CASSEARWETDTQYF. The rearrangement links TRBV6-1 to TRBJ2-3; D might be TRBD2 (5 bases). V lost 3 bases and J lost 3, with 13 bases in between. In germline, CDR1 is MNHNS, CDR2 SASEGT. This CDR3 comprises 15 residues.

V is TRBV5-5 and J is TRBJ2-5; D remains ambiguous. The germline V gene encodes CDR1 SGHKS and CDR2 YYEKEE (reference sequence). The CDR3 loop spans 15 amino acids. The germline V and J ends were trimmed by 1 base and 4 bases, with 14 bases remaining between them. The DNA of the CDR3 is TGTGCCAGCAGCTTGATGGCACTCGAGGCAGAGACCCAGTACTTC. Its translation: CASSLMALEAETQYF.

The V call is TRBV7-5, the J call TRBJ1-5; TRBD1 reflects the table's D call only, with no check against the DNA. TRBV7-5 is described as a pseudogene. The CDR3 covers 15 residues. CDR3 sequence reads: CARPPQRTGHQPQHF. CDR3 coding DNA: TGTGCCAGGCCCCCCCAGAGGACAGGGCATCAGCCCCAGCATTTT.

V and J are TRBV19 and TRBJ1-1; 8 bases match TRBD1. Looked up from germline, CDR1 is LNHDA and CDR2 is SQIVND (reference sequence). V was clipped by 2 bases and J by 6 bases; unmatched bases: 2. The CDR3 extends over 13 amino acids. The CDR3 loop reads CASSIQGAAEAFF. CDR3 DNA: TGTGCCAGTAGTATACAGGGGGCCGCTGAAGCTTTCTTT. Filled out from reference TRBV19 and TRBJ1-1, the complete variable domain reads DGGITQSPKYLFRKEGQNVTLSCEQNLNHDAMYWYRQDPGQGLRLIYYSQIVNDFQKGDIAEGYSVSREKKESFPLTVTSAQKNPTAFYLCASSIQGAAEAFFGQGTRLTVV.

The gene calls are TRBV18 and TRBJ1-1; D gene uncertain. The CDR3 has 14 amino acids. Trimming took off 1 base at V and 0 bases at J, with 6 bases between the two ends. CDR1 is KGHSH and CDR2 is LQKENI in the germline V gene. The CDR3 spells CASSPQTMNTEAFF. The DNA of the CDR3 is TGTGCCAGCTCACCACAAACTATGAACACTGAAGCTTTCTTT.

The rearrangement links TRBV5-1 to TRBJ1-1; a weak D match, TRBD1 (6 bases). This CDR3 region has 15 residues. CDR1 and CDR2 (germline): SGHRS, YFSETQ. Trimming pared 0 bases from V and 7 bases from J, leaving 16 bases between. The CDR3 here is CASSLGQGSSNEAFF. The CDR3 DNA reads as TGCGCCAGCAGCTTGGGGCAGGGGAGTTCTAATGAAGCTTTCTTT.

The chain uses TRBV15 and TRBJ1-5, with 11 bases fitting TRBD1. The CDR3 is made up of 13 amino acids. Germline CDR1 reads LNHNV; CDR2 reads YYDKDF (reference sequence). V shed 5 bases and J 6 bases; nucleotides not matched to a gene: 0. CDR3 DNA: TGTGCCACCAGCGGGACAGGGGGTCAGCCCCAGCATTTT. Amino acid sequence: CATSGTGGQPQHF.

The V and J genes are TRBV5-1 and TRBJ2-5, with no clear D. The J call may be wrong; the DNA end is better matched by TRBJ2-7. The length of the CDR3 is 14 residues. Per the germline V gene, CDR1 is SGHRS and CDR2 is YFSETQ. This chain's CDR3 is CASSPSGTRYEQYF. In DNA form, the CDR3 reads TGCGCCAGCAGCCCAAGTGGTACTCGCTACGAGCAGTACTTC.

The CDR3 region has the DNA TGTGCCAGCAGCTTAGACGGGAGGGCCTACAATGAGCAGTTCTTC. This sequence encodes CASSLDGRAYNEQFF. The rearrangement uses TRBV11-3 and TRBJ2-1; 8 bases match TRBD2. Germline CDR1 is SGHNT and CDR2 is YENEEA. The CDR3 runs 15 residues. The ends lost 0 bases at V and 2 bases at J; junction bases unmatched: 0.

This sequence joins TRBV9 and TRBJ2-1; 11 bases map to TRBD2. There are 17 residues in the CDR3. The germline V gene encodes CDR1 SGDLS and CDR2 YYNGEE. Germline trimming cut 4 bases from V and 7 bases from J; bases unmatched to any gene: 13. CDR3 residues: CASSPAGRGLAENEQFF. CDR3 coding DNA: TGTGCCAGCAGCCCAGCGGGTCGGGGACTAGCGGAAAATGAGCAGTTCTTC.

The chain combines TRBV18 with TRBJ2-7; possibly TRBD1 for D (6 bases). Germline V CDR1 and CDR2: KGHSH, LQKENI. V gave up 5 bases and J gave up 0 bases, with 17 bases separating them. The CDR3 is made up of 16 amino acids. CDR3: CASSFYGDTFSYEQYF. For the CDR3, the DNA is TGTGCCAGCTCATTCTATGGGGACACCTTCTCCTACGAGCAGTACTTC.

The chain joins TRBV7-2 to TRBJ2-5; 11 positions agree with TRBD2. Germline trimming cut 3 bases from V and 4 bases from J; bases unmatched to any gene: 1. From germline, CDR1 is SGHTA and CDR2 FQGNSA. The CDR3 runs 14 residues. CDR3 residues: CASSFSGGGETQYF. CDR3 coding DNA: TGTGCCAGCAGCTTTAGCGGGGGGGGAGAGACCCAGTACTTC.

The chain carries TRBV9 and TRBJ1-1, with 7 bases that match TRBD1. Germline CDR1 and CDR2: SGDLS and YYNGEE. CDR3 length: 14 amino acids. Trimming at V came to 4 bases and at J to 4 bases, leaving 7 bases not matched to a gene. The CDR3 here is CASSKYRGGTEAFF. In nucleotides, the CDR3 is TGTGCCAGCAGCAAATACAGGGGTGGCACTGAAGCTTTCTTT.